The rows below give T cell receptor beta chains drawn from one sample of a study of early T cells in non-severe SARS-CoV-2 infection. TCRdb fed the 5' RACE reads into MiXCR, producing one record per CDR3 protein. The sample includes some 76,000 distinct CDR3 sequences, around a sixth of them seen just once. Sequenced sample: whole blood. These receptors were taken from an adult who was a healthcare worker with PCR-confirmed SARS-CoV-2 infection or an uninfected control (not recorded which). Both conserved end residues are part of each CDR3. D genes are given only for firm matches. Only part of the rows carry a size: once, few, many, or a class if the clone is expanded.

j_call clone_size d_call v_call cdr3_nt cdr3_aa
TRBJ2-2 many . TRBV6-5 TGTGCCAGCACGTCAGGGCCCGGGGAGCTGTTTTTT CASTSGPGELFF
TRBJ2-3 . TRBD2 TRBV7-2 TGTGCCAGCAGCCTACTAGCGGGAACAGATACGCAGTATTTT CASSLLAGTDTQYF
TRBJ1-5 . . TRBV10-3 TGTGCCATCAGTGCAGGAGGGGGCAATCAGCCCCAGCATTTT CAISAGGGNQPQHF
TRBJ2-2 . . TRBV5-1 TGCGCCAGCAGCTTGGCGGGGCGCACCGGGGAGCTGTTTTTT CASSLAGRTGELFF
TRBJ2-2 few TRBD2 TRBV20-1 TGCAGTGCTAGTCACTTTACCGGGAGGACCGGGGAGCTGTTTTTT CSASHFTGRTGELFF
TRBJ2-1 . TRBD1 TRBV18 TGTGCCAGCTCATCGGACAGGGCCAATGAGCAGTTCTTC CASSSDRANEQFF
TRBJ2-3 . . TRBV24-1 TGTGCCACCAGTGATTTCGACCCCACAGATACGCAGTATTTT CATSDFDPTDTQYF
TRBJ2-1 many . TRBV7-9 TGTGCCAGCAGCTGGGCCCCCGGGGGGCAGTTCTTC CASSWAPGGQFF
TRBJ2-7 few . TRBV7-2 TGTGCCAGCAGCACGCGGGACAGCTACGAGCAGTACTTC CASSTRDSYEQYF
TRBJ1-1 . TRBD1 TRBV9 TGTGCCAGCAGCACAGGGGGCAGAACTGAAGCTTTCTTT CASSTGGRTEAFF
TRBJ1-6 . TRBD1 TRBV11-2 TGTGCCAGCAGCGCCAGGAGACAGGGGGCTTCCTATAATTCACCCCTCCACTTT CASSARRQGASYNSPLHF
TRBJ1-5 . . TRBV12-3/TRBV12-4 TGTGCCACCCAGTTTGGGGGGGTGGGTCAGCCCCAGCATTTT CATQFGGVGQPQHF
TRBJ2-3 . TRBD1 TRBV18 TGTGCCAGCTCACCGGGACAGGGGGCCTCAGATACGCAGTATTTT CASSPGQGASDTQYF
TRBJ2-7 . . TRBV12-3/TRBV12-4 TGTGCCAGCAGTTTAGGCGGCACCACCCTGGGGGAGCAGTACTTC CASSLGGTTLGEQYF
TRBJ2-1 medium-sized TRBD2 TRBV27 TGTGCCAGCAGTCCGACCTTAGCGGGTGAGCAGTTCTTC CASSPTLAGEQFF
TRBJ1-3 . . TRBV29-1 TGCAGCGGAAATTGGGGAAACACCATATATTTT CSGNWGNTIYF
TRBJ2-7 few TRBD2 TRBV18 TGTGCCAGCTCACCCGCTTATCCCGAGGGACTAGCGGGTAGCTACGAGCAGTACTTC CASSPAYPEGLAGSYEQYF
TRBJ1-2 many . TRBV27 TGTGCCAGCAGTTTAGGTCCCTCACGGTATGGCTACACCTTC CASSLGPSRYGYTF
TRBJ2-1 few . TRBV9 TGTGCCAGCAGCGCCCTCTCCCTGGACAATGAGCAGTTCTTC CASSALSLDNEQFF
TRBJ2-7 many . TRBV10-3 TGTGCCATCAGTGAGCCGGACAGCCCGTCCTACGAGCAGTACTTC CAISEPDSPSYEQYF